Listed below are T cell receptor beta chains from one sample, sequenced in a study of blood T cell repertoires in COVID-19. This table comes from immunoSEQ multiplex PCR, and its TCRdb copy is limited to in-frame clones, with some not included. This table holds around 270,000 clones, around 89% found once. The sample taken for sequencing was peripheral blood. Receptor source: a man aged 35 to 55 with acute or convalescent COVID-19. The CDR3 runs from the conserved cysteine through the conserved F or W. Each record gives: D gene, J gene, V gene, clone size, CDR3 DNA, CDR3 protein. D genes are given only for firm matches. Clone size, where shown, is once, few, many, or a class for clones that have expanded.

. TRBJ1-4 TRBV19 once TGTGCCAGTAGTCCCATTGGCCCAACTAATGAAAAACTGTTTTTT CASSPIGPTNEKLFF
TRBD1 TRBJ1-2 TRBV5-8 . TGTGCCAGCAGTCCCGGGACAGGGGGCGCTTATGATGGCTACACCTTC CASSPGTGGAYDGYTF
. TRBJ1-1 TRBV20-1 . TGCAGCTCGCGGGGGAACACTGAAGCTTTCTTT CSSRGNTEAFF
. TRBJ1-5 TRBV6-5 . TGTGCCAGCAGTTACAGGGGGGAGGGGAATCAGCCCCAGCATTTT CASSYRGEGNQPQHF
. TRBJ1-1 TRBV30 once TGTGCCTGGAGTGTACTTTCGGTCGGGGAAGCTTTCTTT CAWSVLSVGEAFF
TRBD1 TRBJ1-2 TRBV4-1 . TGCGCCAGCAGCCAACCGGGACAGGGAGTCTCCTATGGCTACACCTTC CASSQPGQGVSYGYTF
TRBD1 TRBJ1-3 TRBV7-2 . TGTGCCAGCAGCCTTACGACAGGGACTGGAAACACCATATATTTT CASSLTTGTGNTIYF
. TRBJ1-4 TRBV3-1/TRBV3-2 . TGTGCCAGCAGCCAACGCGATAATGAAAAACTGTTTTTT CASSQRDNEKLFF
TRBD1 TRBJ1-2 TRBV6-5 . TGTGCCAGCAGTTACAGCGGACAGGGGACCTATGGCTACACCTTC CASSYSGQGTYGYTF
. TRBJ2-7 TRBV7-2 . TGTGCCAGCAGCTTAGGACTAACTCTCTTCTCCTACGAGCAGTACTTC CASSLGLTLFSYEQYF
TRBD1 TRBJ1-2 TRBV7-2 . TGTGCCAGCAGCTTAGGGACAGGGCAAGGCTATGGCTACACCTTC CASSLGTGQGYGYTF
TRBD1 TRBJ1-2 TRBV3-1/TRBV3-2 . TGTGCCAGCAGCCAAGGGACAGGGAGGGCCTATGGCTACACCTTC CASSQGTGRAYGYTF
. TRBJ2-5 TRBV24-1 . TGTGCCACCACCTACCGGGACACCAATAAGTCCTCAATAGAGACCCAGTACTTC CATTYRDTNKSSIETQYF
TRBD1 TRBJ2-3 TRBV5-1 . TGCGCCAGCAGACTAACAGGGGTCACAGATACGCAGTATTTT CASRLTGVTDTQYF
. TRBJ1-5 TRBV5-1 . TGCGCCAGCAGCTTAGGGGTTAACAATCAGCCCCAGCATTTT CASSLGVNNQPQHF
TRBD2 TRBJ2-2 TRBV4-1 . TGCGCCAGCAGCCACAGTCGGGGGGGCCGGACCGGGGAGCTGTTTTTT CASSHSRGGRTGELFF
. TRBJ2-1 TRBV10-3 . TGTGCCGTGACTTCCTACAATGAGCAGTTCTTC CAVTSYNEQFF
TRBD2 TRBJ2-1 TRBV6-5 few TGTGCCATCACCCTGGGGACGGGGGGTAGCAATGAGCAGTTCTTC CAITLGTGGSNEQFF
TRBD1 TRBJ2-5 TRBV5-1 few TGCGCCAGCAGCTTGGGACTCCAACCAGGGGGAAAAGAGACCCAGTACTTC CASSLGLQPGGKETQYF
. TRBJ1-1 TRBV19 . TGTGCCAGTAGTATACAGAGGACTGAAGCTTTCTTT CASSIQRTEAFF
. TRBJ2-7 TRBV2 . TGTGCCAGCAGCCTTGGAAGGAGCGGGTCTACCTACGAGCAGTACTTC CASSLGRSGSTYEQYF
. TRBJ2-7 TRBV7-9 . TGTGCCAGCAGTGAAACGGACGAGCAGTACTTC CASSETDEQYF
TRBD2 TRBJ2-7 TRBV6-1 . TGTGCCAGCAGTGAAAGAAGCGGGGTCGTTCCCGAGCAGTACTTC CASSERSGVVPEQYF
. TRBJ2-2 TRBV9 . TGTGCCAGCAGCGTCCGGCCGGGCAGGGCATACACCGGGGAGCTGTTTTTT CASSVRPGRAYTGELFF
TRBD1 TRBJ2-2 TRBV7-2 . TGTGCCAGCAGCCCCCGGACAGGGGGGACCGGGGAGCTGTTTTTT CASSPRTGGTGELFF
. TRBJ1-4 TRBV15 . TGTGCCACCAGCAGAGTGCCGACACTCAATGAAAAACTGTTTTTT CATSRVPTLNEKLFF
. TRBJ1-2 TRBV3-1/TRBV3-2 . TGTGCCAGCAGCCAAGTGAATTGGGAGTATGGCTACACCTTC CASSQVNWEYGYTF
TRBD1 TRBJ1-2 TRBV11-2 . TGTGCCAGCAGCTCCACCCGACAGGGCGGCTATGGCTACACCTTC CASSSTRQGGYGYTF
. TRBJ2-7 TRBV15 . TGTGCCACCAGCAGAGGGGGGCAAGCCTACGAGCAGTACTTC CATSRGGQAYEQYF
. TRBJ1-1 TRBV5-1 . TGCGCCAGCAGCTTGTTCAGCGCCCCGAACACTGAAGCTTTCTTT CASSLFSAPNTEAFF
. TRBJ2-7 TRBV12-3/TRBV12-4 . TGTGCCAGCAGTTCTCCAGGGCAGGAGCAGTACTTC CASSSPGQEQYF
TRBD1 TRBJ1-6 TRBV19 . TGTGCCAGTAGTATAACGACAGGGGGAGGATGGAATTCACCCCTCCACTTT CASSITTGGGWNSPLHF
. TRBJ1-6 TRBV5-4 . TGTGCCAGCAGCTTGGAAAGCAATTCACCCCTCCACTTT CASSLESNSPLHF
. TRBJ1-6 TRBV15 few TGTGCCACCAGCAGAGAAGGTCAGGGGATAAATTCACCCCTCCACTTT CATSREGQGINSPLHF
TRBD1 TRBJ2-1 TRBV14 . TGTGCCAGCAGCCTCGACAGGGGGGTCCACAATGAGCAGTTCTTC CASSLDRGVHNEQFF
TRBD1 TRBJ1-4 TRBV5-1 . TGCGCCAGCAGCACCCCCGGGACAGATAATGAAAAACTGTTTTTT CASSTPGTDNEKLFF
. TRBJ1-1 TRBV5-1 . TGCGCCAGCCAATATATTTCCGGACAGACTGAAGCTTTCTTT CASQYISGQTEAFF
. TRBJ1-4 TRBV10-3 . TGTGCCATCCAAGGGGGTGATAATGAAAAACTGTTTTTT CAIQGGDNEKLFF
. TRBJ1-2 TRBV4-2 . TGTGCCAGCAGCCATGAGGGAGGTCATGGCTACACCTTC CASSHEGGHGYTF
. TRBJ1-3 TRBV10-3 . TGTGCCATCAGTGCAGGATTACAGGGAAACACCATATATTTT CAISAGLQGNTIYF
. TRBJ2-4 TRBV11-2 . TGTGCCAGCAGCAGACAGGTCTTAGCCAAAAACATTCAGTACTTC CASSRQVLAKNIQYF
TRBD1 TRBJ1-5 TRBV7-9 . TGTGCCAGCAGCCCGGGACAGGGAGTGGCAAATCAGCCCCAGCATTTT CASSPGQGVANQPQHF
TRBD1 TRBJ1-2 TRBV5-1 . TGCGCCAGCAGCTCCGGTTGGGGACAGGGTGTAAGTGGCTACACCTTC CASSSGWGQGVSGYTF
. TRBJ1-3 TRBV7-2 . TGTGCCAGCAGCTTTCCCTGGTCGAGCTCTGGAAACACCATATATTTT CASSFPWSSSGNTIYF
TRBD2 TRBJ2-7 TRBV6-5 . TGTGCCAGCAGGCTGAAACTAGCGGGATCCTACGAGCAGTACTTC CASRLKLAGSYEQYF
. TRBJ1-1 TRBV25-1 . TGTGCCAGCAGTGAATATGGGGCTGGGACTGAAGCTTTCTTT CASSEYGAGTEAFF
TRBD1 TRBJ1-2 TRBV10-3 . TGTGCCATCAGCTTCGCGGGACAGGGAAGATATGGCTACACCTTC CAISFAGQGRYGYTF
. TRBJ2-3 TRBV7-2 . TGTGCCAGCAGCTTAGGACGGCTCCGCTCGGAGACGCAGTATTTT CASSLGRLRSETQYF
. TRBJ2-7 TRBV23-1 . TGCGCCAGCAGTCAATCGGAACAGTTCTACGAGCAGTACTTC CASSQSEQFYEQYF
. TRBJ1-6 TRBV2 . TGTGCCACGTCAAGAGGATACAATAATTCACCCCTCCACTTT CATSRGYNNSPLHF
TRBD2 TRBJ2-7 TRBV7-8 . TGTGCCAGCAGCTTAGTTTATGGACTAGCGGGGGGGGAGCAGTACTTC CASSLVYGLAGGEQYF
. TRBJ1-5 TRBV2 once TGTGCCAGCGCGTCAATCGAAGGCAATCAGCCCCAGCATTTT CASASIEGNQPQHF
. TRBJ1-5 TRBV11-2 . TGTGCCAGCAGCTTAGATCCAGGGGAAAGCAATCAGCCCCAGCATTTT CASSLDPGESNQPQHF
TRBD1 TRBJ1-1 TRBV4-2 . TGTGCCAGCAGCCAAGATGAGGGACAGGGAACTGAAGCTTTCTTT CASSQDEGQGTEAFF